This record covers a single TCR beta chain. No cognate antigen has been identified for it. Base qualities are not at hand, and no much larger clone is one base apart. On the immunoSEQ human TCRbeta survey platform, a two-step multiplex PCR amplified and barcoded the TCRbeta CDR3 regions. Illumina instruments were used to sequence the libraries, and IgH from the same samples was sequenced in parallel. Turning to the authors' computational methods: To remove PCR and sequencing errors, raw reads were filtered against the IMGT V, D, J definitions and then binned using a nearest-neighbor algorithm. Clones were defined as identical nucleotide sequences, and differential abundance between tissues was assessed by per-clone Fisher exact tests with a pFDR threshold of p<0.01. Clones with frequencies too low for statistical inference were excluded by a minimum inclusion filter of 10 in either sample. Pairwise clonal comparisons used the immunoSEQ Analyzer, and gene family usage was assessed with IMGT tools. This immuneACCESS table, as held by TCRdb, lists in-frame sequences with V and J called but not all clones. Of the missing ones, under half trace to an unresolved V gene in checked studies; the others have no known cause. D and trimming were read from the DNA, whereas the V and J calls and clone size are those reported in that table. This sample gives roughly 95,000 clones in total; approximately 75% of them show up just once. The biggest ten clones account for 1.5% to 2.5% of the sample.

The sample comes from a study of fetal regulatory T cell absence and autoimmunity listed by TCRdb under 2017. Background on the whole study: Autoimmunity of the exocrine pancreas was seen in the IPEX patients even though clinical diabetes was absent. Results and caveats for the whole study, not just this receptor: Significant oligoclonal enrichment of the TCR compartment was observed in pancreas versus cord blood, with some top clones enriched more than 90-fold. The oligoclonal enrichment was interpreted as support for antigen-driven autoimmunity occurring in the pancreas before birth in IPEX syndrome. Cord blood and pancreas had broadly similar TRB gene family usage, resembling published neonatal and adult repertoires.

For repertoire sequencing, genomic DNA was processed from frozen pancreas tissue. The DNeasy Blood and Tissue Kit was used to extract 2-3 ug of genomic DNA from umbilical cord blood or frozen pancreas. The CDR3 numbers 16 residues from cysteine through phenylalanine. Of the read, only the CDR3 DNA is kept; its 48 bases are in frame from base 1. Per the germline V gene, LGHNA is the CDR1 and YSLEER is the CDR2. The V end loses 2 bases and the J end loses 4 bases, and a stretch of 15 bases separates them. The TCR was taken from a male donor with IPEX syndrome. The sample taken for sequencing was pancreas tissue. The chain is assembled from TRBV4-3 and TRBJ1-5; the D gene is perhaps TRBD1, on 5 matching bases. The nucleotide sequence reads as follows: TGCGCCAGCAGCCAATCTACCGGGACCCTAAATCAGCCCCAGCATTTT. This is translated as CASSQSTGTLNQPQHF.